This is a list of T cell receptor beta chains from one sample in a study of T cells in Graves' hyperthyroidism and ophthalmopathy. TCRdb re-called the multiplex PCR reads with MiXCR, one entry per CDR3 protein. The table includes about 840,000 distinct CDR3 sequences, over 35% detected once. Specimen: blood. The receptors here all came from a man aged 18 to 35 with Graves' hyperthyroidism. CDR3s include the opening cysteine and the closing phenylalanine or tryptophan. A D gene is named only where the DNA matches it firmly. Clone size is not always given. Where it is, it says once, few, many or a class for expanded clones.

V gene,D gene,clone size,J gene,CDR3 DNA,CDR3 protein
TRBV12-3/TRBV12-4,-,-,TRBJ1-3,TGTGCCAGCAGTTTAGCGAGACATGGAAACACCATATATTTT,CASSLARHGNTIYF
TRBV20-1,TRBD1,-,TRBJ2-7,TGCAGTGCTCCGGGACAGGGAACCAGAGAGCAGTACTTC,CSAPGQGTREQYF
TRBV14,-,many,TRBJ1-6,TGTGCCAGCAGCCAAGAGGGCAGAATTAATTCACCCCTCCACTTT,CASSQEGRINSPLHF
TRBV7-9,-,few,TRBJ2-7,TGTGCCAGCAGCTTAGTTTTGGGGGGTAGCTCCTACGAGCAGTACTTC,CASSLVLGGSSYEQYF
TRBV7-3,-,-,TRBJ2-7,TGTGCCAGCAGCTTGGTGACGGAACCCTACGAGCAGTACTTC,CASSLVTEPYEQYF
TRBV7-9,TRBD2,-,TRBJ2-7,TGTGCCAGCAGCTCCGGGACTAGTCCTCTCGAGCAGTACTTC,CASSSGTSPLEQYF
TRBV7-8,-,many,TRBJ2-7,TGTGCCAGCAGCTTAGTTGGCCAGGGGTACTCCTACGAGCAGTACTTC,CASSLVGQGYSYEQYF
TRBV7-2,-,-,TRBJ2-7,TGTGCCAGCAGCTTATTAGGACTGAACTACGAGCAGTACTTC,CASSLLGLNYEQYF
TRBV5-1,TRBD1,many,TRBJ1-2,TGCGCCAGCAGCTTGCAATCGACAGGGAGCTATGGCTACACCTTC,CASSLQSTGSYGYTF
TRBV15,-,many,TRBJ1-4,TGTGCCACCAGCAGAGGGACTATCGCGGCTAATGAAAAACTGTTTTTT,CATSRGTIAANEKLFF
TRBV20-1,TRBD1,-,TRBJ1-2,TGCAGTGCTAGAGATCTGTCCGGCCGGGACAGGGCGACCTACACCTTC,CSARDLSGRDRATYTF
TRBV5-1,-,-,TRBJ2-7,TGCGCCAGCAGCCAAGAACAGGTTTTTGGCTCCTACGAGCAGTACTTC,CASSQEQVFGSYEQYF
TRBV4-1,-,-,TRBJ2-7,TGCGCCAGCAGCCAAGAGTCGTACGGTACCTACGAGCAGTACTTC,CASSQESYGTYEQYF
TRBV7-2,-,many,TRBJ1-3,TGTGCCAGCAGCTTAGAGTTCTCTGGAAACACCATATATTTT,CASSLEFSGNTIYF
TRBV20-1,TRBD2,-,TRBJ2-5,TGCAGTGCTACCAGGACTAGCGTAGAAGAGACCCAGTACTTC,CSATRTSVEETQYF
TRBV2,-,-,TRBJ1-3,TGTGCCAGCAGTGAGACATCCGAATCTGGAAACACCATATATTTT,CASSETSESGNTIYF
TRBV9,-,few,TRBJ1-1,TGTGCCAGCAGCGTAGGAGGCGGACCGATGAACACTGAAGCTTTCTTT,CASSVGGGPMNTEAFF
TRBV7-9,-,many,TRBJ2-5,TGTGCCAGCAGCTCGGACGGGTACCAAGAGACCCAGTACTTC,CASSSDGYQETQYF
TRBV15,-,-,TRBJ1-4,TGTGCCACCGGCGGTAAGGTCACTGAAAAACTGTTTTTT,CATGGKVTEKLFF
TRBV5-4,TRBD2,-,TRBJ2-7,TGTGCCAGCAGCTTGCGGGAGGGCGGGAACTCCTACGAGCAGTACTTC,CASSLREGGNSYEQYF
TRBV13,-,once,TRBJ2-2,TGTGCCAGCAGCGCGAACAGAGACCTGAACACCGGGGAGCTGTTTTTT,CASSANRDLNTGELFF
TRBV20-1,-,-,TRBJ2-7,TGCAGTGCTGGGAGAAACTACGAGCAGTACTTC,CSAGRNYEQYF
TRBV9,-,few,TRBJ2-2,TGTGCCAGCAGCGTAGCTAAAGGGAATATCGGGACCGGGGAGCTGTTTTTT,CASSVAKGNIGTGELFF
TRBV2,TRBD2,-,TRBJ2-2,TGTGCCAGCAGTATCCCGGCGGGGGTCGGCACCGGGGAGCTGTTTTTT,CASSIPAGVGTGELFF
TRBV7-2,-,-,TRBJ2-7,TGTGCCAGCAGCTTAGTGGGATTGGGCTACGACGAGCAGTACTTC,CASSLVGLGYDEQYF
TRBV7-8,-,few,TRBJ1-2,TGTGCCAGCAGCATAAACAGGGTTGACTATGGCTACACCTTC,CASSINRVDYGYTF
TRBV7-2,-,many,TRBJ2-5,TGTGCCAGCAGCTTAGCTGGACGGCAAGAGACCCAGTACTTC,CASSLAGRQETQYF